The 25 T cell receptor beta chains reported below all come from one sample, sequenced in a study of CD8+ T cells in alopecia areata. RNA extraction was followed by reverse transcription into cDNA, which acted as the sequencing template. This table comes from immunoSEQ multiplex PCR, and its TCRdb copy is limited to in-frame clones, with some not included. Of 150,000 to 200,000 clones listed, almost 65% are singletons. Sequencing was performed on CD4+ T cells sorted from blood, taken at week 0. These receptors were taken from a human donor with alopecia areata.

The CDR3 here is CASSEDGGDYTGELFF. CDR3 sequence (DNA): TGTGCCAGCAGTGAAGATGGCGGGGACTACACCGGGGAGCTGTTTTTT. This chain connects TRBV2 to TRBJ2-2, with a tentative D call TRBD2 (6 bases). CDR3 length: 16 amino acids. Germline CDR1 and CDR2: SNHLY and FYNNEI. The V end lost 1 base, the J end lost 3 bases, and 12 bases lay between the germline ends.

This chain joins TRBV19 and TRBJ2-6; no clear D. Trimming shortened V by 7 bases and J by 0 bases, and 7 bases separated the two germline ends. This CDR3 spans 14 amino acids. Per the germline V gene, CDR1 is LNHDA and CDR2 is SQIVND (reference sequence). This chain's CDR3 is CASTSNSGANVLTF. The CDR3 DNA sequence: TGTGCCAGTACCTCCAACTCTGGGGCCAACGTCCTGACTTTC.

This chain connects TRBV19 to TRBJ2-5, with 14 bases lining up with TRBD2. V dropped 4 bases and J dropped 4; count of bases not matched to a gene: 2. This CDR3 contains 15 residues. Germline CDR1 reads LNHDA; CDR2 reads SQIVND (reference sequence). CDR3 sequence (DNA): TGTGCCAGTAGTACCGGGACTAGCGGGGGAGAGACCCAGTACTTC. Translating it yields CASSTGTSGGETQYF.

This clone has just a few counts. The V gene is TRBV11-3, the J gene TRBJ2-1, with a weak D call TRBD2 (7 bases). The CDR3 spans 15 residues. Germline V CDR1 and CDR2: SGHNT, YENEEA. The ends were cut back, 2 bases at V and 7 bases at J, with 15 bases in the middle. DNA of the CDR3: TGTGCCAGCAGCTTACAAGGGGGGGCCTTTAATGAGCAGTTCTTC. Its translation is CASSLQGGAFNEQFF.

The table lists this clone with a few counts. This chain uses TRBV29-1 with TRBJ1-1, with D unresolved. From germline, CDR1 is SQVTM and CDR2 ANQGSEA. Trimming removed 7 bases from V and 1 base from J, with 7 bases in between. There are 11 residues in the CDR3. The CDR3 here is CSGERNTEAFF. Here the CDR3 DNA reads TGCAGCGGGGAACGGAACACTGAAGCTTTCTTT.

The chain joins TRBV5-6 to TRBJ1-5; TRBD1 is a possible D gene (5 bases). Germline loops: CDR1 SGHDT, CDR2 YYEEEE. The ends were cut back, 5 bases at V and 1 base at J, with 13 bases in the middle. CDR3 length: 15 amino acids. The chain's CDR3 is CASSTAGLSNQPQHF. The CDR3 DNA follows: TGTGCCAGCAGTACTGCAGGGCTGAGCAATCAGCCCCAGCATTTT.

V gene TRBV4-3 combines with J gene TRBJ1-4; 9 bases fit TRBD1. After removal of 1 base from V and 5 bases from J, the junction contained 2 bases not matched to a gene. Germline lookup yields CDR1 LGHNA and CDR2 YSLEER. CDR3 length: 15 amino acids. CDR3 in DNA: TGCGCCAGCAGCCAAGCCGGGACAGGGAATGAAAAACTGTTTTTT. Translation: CASSQAGTGNEKLFF.

The chain carries TRBV5-1 and TRBJ1-1, with D tentatively TRBD1 (5 bases). The CDR3 covers 16 residues. The ends were cut back, 0 bases at V and 4 bases at J, with 16 bases in the middle. CDR1 is SGHRS and CDR2 is YFSETQ in the germline V gene. CDR3 sequence: CASSLAGGARITEAFF. The DNA for the CDR3 is TGCGCCAGCAGCTTGGCCGGGGGTGCGCGTATCACTGAAGCTTTCTTT.

This chain connects TRBV10-3 to TRBJ2-3; TRBD2 is a possible D gene (6 bases). V dropped 10 bases and J dropped 0 bases, with 11 bases sitting between them. This CDR3 is built from 13 residues. Germline V gene lookup returns CDR1 ENHRY and CDR2 SYGVKD. The chain's CDR3 is CATRGGSTDTQYF. The DNA for the CDR3 is TGTGCCACCCGGGGAGGTAGCACAGATACGCAGTATTTT.

This clone was recorded only once. The chain combines TRBV27 with TRBJ2-7, with D unclear. V lost 5 bases and J 2 bases, leaving 13 bases between the germline ends. From germline, CDR1 is MNHEY and CDR2 SMNVEV (reference sequence). The CDR3 is 14 amino acids. The CDR3 sequence is CASSPTGRTYEQYF. DNA for the CDR3: TGTGCCAGCAGTCCTACCGGACGGACCTACGAGCAGTACTTC.

The V and J genes are TRBV4-3 and TRBJ2-2; D possibly matches TRBD1 or TRBD2 (5 bases each). Germline values: CDR1 LGHNA, CDR2 YSLEER. The ends were cut back, 0 bases at V and 6 bases at J, with 11 bases in the middle. CDR3 size: 15 residues. CDR3 protein: CASSQESRGAGELFF. In nucleotides, the CDR3 is TGCGCCAGCAGCCAAGAGTCGAGAGGGGCCGGGGAGCTGTTTTTT.

V gene TRBV29-1 combines with J gene TRBJ2-5; D is unresolved. Germline CDR1 is SQVTM and CDR2 is ANQGSEA. The CDR3 loop spans 10 amino acids. V shed 7 bases and J shed 1 base, with 4 bases lying between them. The CDR3, as DNA: TGCAGCGGGATCCAAGAGACCCAGTACTTC. As protein: CSGIQETQYF.

This chain connects TRBV9 to TRBJ2-7; TRBD1 is a possible D gene (5 bases). Trimming left V 1 base short and J 6 bases short, with 14 bases between. The CDR3 has 14 amino acids. Germline V CDR1 and CDR2: SGDLS, YYNGEE. CDR3 residues: CASSVSGQGTEQYF. CDR3 DNA: TGTGCCAGCAGCGTATCGGGCCAGGGAACCGAGCAGTACTTC.

CDR3 residues: CASSEFSGGGIPEAFF. DNA for the CDR3: TGTGCCAGCAGTGAATTTTCGGGGGGAGGGATCCCTGAAGCTTTCTTT. The J gene is TRBJ1-1, the V gene TRBV25-1; weak D call: TRBD1 (5 bases). Germline CDR1 is MGHDK and CDR2 is SYGVNS. V lost 1 base to trimming and J lost 6 bases, with 18 bases between them. CDR3 length: 16 amino acids. The full variable domain, completed using reference TRBV25-1 and TRBJ1-1, is EADIYQTPRYLVIGTGKKITLECSQTMGHDKMYWYQQDPGMELHLIHYSYGVNSTEKGDLSSESTVSRIRTEHFPLTLESARPSHTSQYLCASSEFSGGGIPEAFFGQGTRLTVV.

The chain recombines TRBV11-2 with TRBJ2-5; no firm D call. The length of the CDR3 is 11 residues. CDR1 SGHAT and CDR2 FQNNGV come from the germline V gene. Trimming shortened V by 2 bases and J by 4 bases, and 2 bases separated the two germline ends. The DNA of the CDR3 is TGTGCCAGCAGCTTATTAGAGACCCAGTACTTC. Amino acid sequence: CASSLLETQYF.

V and J are TRBV7-9 and TRBJ1-5, with D possibly matching TRBD1 (6 bases). The CDR3 is 16 amino acids. From germline, CDR1 is SEHNR and CDR2 FQNEAQ (reference sequence). V gave up 1 base and J gave up 1 base, with 11 bases separating them. CDR3 bases: TGTGCCAGCAGCTTAGATACAGGGCCAAGCAATCAGCCCCAGCATTTT. Amino acids: CASSLDTGPSNQPQHF.

J is TRBJ2-3 and V is TRBV29-1, with 11 bases lining up with TRBD2. The CDR3 is 12 residues long. Germline V lookup: CDR1 SQVTM, CDR2 ANQGSEA. Trimming removed 7 bases from V and 3 bases from J; junction bases left unmatched: 0. The CDR3 coding sequence is TGCAGCGGACTAGCGGGGACAGATACGCAGTATTTT. This translates into CSGLAGTDTQYF.

The chain employs TRBV30 and TRBJ1-6; no clear D. The length of the CDR3 is 13 residues. The V end was cut by 1 base, the J end by 7 bases, with 8 bases between. In germline, CDR1 is GTSNPN, CDR2 SVGIG (reference sequence). The CDR3 sequence: CAWSGGGNSPLHF. CDR3 DNA: TGTGCCTGGAGTGGAGGAGGAAATTCACCCCTCCACTTT. Together with reference TRBV30 and TRBJ1-6, the CDR3 gives the full variable domain: SQTIHQWPATLVQPVGSPLSLECTVEGTSNPNLYWYRQAAGRGLQLLFYSVGIGQISSEVPQNLSASRPQDRQFILSSKKLLLSDSGFYLCAWSGGGNSPLHFGNGTRLTVT.

V usage is TRBV28 and J usage is TRBJ1-6, with 7 positions matching TRBD1. The CDR3 is made up of 18 amino acids. The V and J ends lost 6 bases and 0 bases, in that order; junction bases with no gene match: 11. In germline, CDR1 is MDHEN, CDR2 SYDVKM. The CDR3, as DNA: TGTGCCAGCAGACAACTAAGGGACAGAAGCTCCTATAATTCACCCCTCCACTTT. It specifies CASRQLRDRSSYNSPLHF.

The genes are TRBV9 and TRBJ2-3; TRBD2 matches 12 bases. Germline V gives CDR1 SGDLS, CDR2 YYNGEE. The V gene end was trimmed by 2 bases and the J gene end by 3 bases; junction bases not matched to a gene: 7. CDR3 length equals 17 residues. CDR3 DNA: TGTGCCAGCAGCGTGGAGACTAGCGGGGGAGATACAGATACGCAGTATTTT. Translating gives CASSVETSGGDTDTQYF. The variable domain in full, completed from reference TRBV9 and TRBJ2-3, reads DSGVTQTPKHLITATGQRVTLRCSPRSGDLSVYWYQQSLDQGLQFLIQYYNGEERAKGNILERFSAQQFPDLHSELNLSSLELGDSALYFCASSVETSGGDTDTQYFGPGTRLTVL.

This clone has only a few counts. The chain carries TRBV5-1 and TRBJ2-5; D gene unclear. The V gene lost 0 bases and the J gene lost 5 bases, with 11 bases spanning the gap. Germline assignment: CDR1 SGHRS and CDR2 YFSETQ. The CDR3 is 14 residues long. The CDR3 is CASSLGYRDETQYF. As DNA, the CDR3 is TGCGCCAGCAGCTTGGGGTATAGGGATGAGACCCAGTACTTC.

V usage is TRBV2 and J usage is TRBJ2-1; D is undetermined. Germline V gene data show CDR1 as SNHLY and CDR2 as FYNNEI. Trimming took off 10 bases at V and 5 bases at J, with 6 bases between the two ends. The CDR3 is 10 amino acids. The CDR3 here is CAKTDNEQFF. In DNA form, the CDR3 reads TGTGCCAAAACAGACAATGAGCAGTTCTTC.

The rearrangement uses TRBV29-1 and TRBJ1-1, with a weak D call TRBD1 (5 bases). V lost 3 bases to trimming and J lost 5 bases, with 10 bases between them. The CDR3 covers 12 residues. The germline CDR1 and CDR2 sequences are SQVTM and ANQGSEA. CDR3 nucleotide sequence: TGCAGCGTTGATGGGGCGCGTACTGAAGCTTTCTTT. Residues: CSVDGARTEAFF.

This clone came up a few times. The genes are TRBV2 and TRBJ2-2; no clear D gene. The germline V gene has CDR1 SNHLY and CDR2 FYNNEI. Between the trimmed V and J ends, which lost 4 bases and 0 bases, there was a span of 9 bases. The CDR3 contains 15 residues. The CDR3 region is CASSGLPANTGELFF. The CDR3 region has the DNA TGTGCCAGCAGTGGATTGCCCGCGAACACCGGGGAGCTGTTTTTT.

The chain is built from TRBV6-1 and TRBJ2-2; 11 bases align to TRBD2. V gave up 4 bases and J gave up 1 base; unmatched junction bases: 11. CDR1 is MNHNS, CDR2 SASEGT, per germline. The CDR3 consists of 19 residues. The CDR3 region is CASSATSGGITGNTGELFF. The DNA for the CDR3 is TGTGCCAGCAGTGCAACTAGCGGGGGCATTACTGGGAACACCGGGGAGCTGTTTTTT.